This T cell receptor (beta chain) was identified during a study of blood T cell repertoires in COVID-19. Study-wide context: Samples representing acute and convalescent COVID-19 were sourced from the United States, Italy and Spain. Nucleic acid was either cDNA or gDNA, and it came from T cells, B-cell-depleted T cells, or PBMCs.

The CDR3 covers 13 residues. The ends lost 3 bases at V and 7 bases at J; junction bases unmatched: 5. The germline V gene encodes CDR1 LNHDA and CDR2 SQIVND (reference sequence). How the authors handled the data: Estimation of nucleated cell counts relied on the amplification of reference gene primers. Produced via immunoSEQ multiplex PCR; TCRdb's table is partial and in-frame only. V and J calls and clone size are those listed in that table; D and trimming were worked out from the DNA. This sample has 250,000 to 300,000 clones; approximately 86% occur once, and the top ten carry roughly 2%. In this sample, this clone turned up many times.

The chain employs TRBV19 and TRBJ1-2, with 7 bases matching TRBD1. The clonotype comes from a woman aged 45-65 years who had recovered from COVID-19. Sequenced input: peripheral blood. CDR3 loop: CASSILTGTGYTF. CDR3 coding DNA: TGTGCCAGTAGTATTTTGACAGGGACTGGCTACACCTTC.